This T cell receptor beta chain was sequenced during a study of blood T cells in healthy people across ages (dated by TCRdb to 2013 to 2016). Some background on the complete study: In model experiments, roughly one uniquely barcoded TCR beta cDNA molecule per two T cells was captured by template switching. Age-related changes in TCR beta repertoire diversity were measured in the study by deep sequencing normalized with unique cDNA molecular identifiers. The donors were divided into four age groups: young (average about 16 years), middle-aged (roughly 42), aged (approximately 59) and long-lived (about 79). For two donors (one aged 18 to 30 and one aged 80 or older), the study analyzed two additional independent replicas of 1 million unique cDNA reads from the same blood draw. To avoid experimental bias, donors of different ages were distributed randomly across sequencing lanes. Summary of the overall study and its limitations: The long-lived group showed more naive CD4+ T cells, fewer expanded clones and increased TCR diversity than the aged group, suggesting age selection. Donor CMV infection status was unknown, potentially confounding age-related changes in expanded clonotypes. Observed TCR beta diversity per million T cells fell roughly linearly with age, and a significant reduction was already apparent by age around 44. There was a strong correlation between observed TCR beta diversity and the percentage of naive T cells measured by flow cytometry. Conclusive comparison of naive and antigen-experienced compartments was prevented by the profiling of bulk unsorted PBMCs. Total diversity estimates from one million sequenced T cells were considered lower bounds and underestimates.

This clonotype was found a few times. Its antigen remains unidentified. The record has no base qualities; no much larger clone is one base away. Receptors were amplified or captured by 5' RACE. TCRdb shows the sequencer as Illumina HiSeq 2500. The second PCR ran for about 6 to 11 cycles and used a J-beta primer mix along with a sample-barcoded 5' primer. Each TCR beta cDNA molecule received a unique molecular identifier from a template-switch 5' adaptor carrying 12 random nucleotides. Each sample yielded at least 2.5 million CDR3-containing paired-end reads. All of the RNA was converted into first-strand cDNA using the Mint cDNA synthesis kit, with a TRBC-specific oligonucleotide serving as the primer. Following uracil-DNA glycosylase treatment, a first 18-cycle PCR with universal primers M1SS and BC2_uni_R was performed on all cDNA. In the authors' own workflow: For normalization, 1 million high-quality reads were randomly selected from each sample, with every read carrying a distinct molecular identifier. Instead of being binned into consensus sequences, reads with shared molecular identifiers were discarded. MiTCR, set to a Q25 quality threshold and the strictest error-elimination algorithm, was used for CDR3 identification, clonotype clustering and error correction. A nonparametric unseen species model using Euler transformation provided a lower-bound estimate of total TCR beta diversity. The raw public data were reprocessed by TCRdb itself: fastp quality trimming at Q25, MiXCR clonotype calling, in-frame beta chains only. Every distinct CDR3 protein forms one entry, paired with its most common genes and DNA. The V and J calls shown here were made by TCRdb, not taken from the authors' results. Here the sample has approximately 1.5 million distinct CDR3 sequences; about 31% occur a single time. The top ten clonotypes cover about 11% of the sample.

The donors were 40 or so Caucasian individuals from Russia, aged roughly 6 to 100 years, who were systemically healthy. Each donor gave 8 to 10 milliliters of peripheral blood, collected into EDTA-treated Vacutainer tubes. Ficoll-Paque density-gradient centrifugation was used to isolate PBMCs, with at least 6.5 million per sample. Trizol reagent was used to extract total RNA from PBMCs, with at least 5 micrograms per sample. Naive CD45RAhigh/CD27high T cell percentages were measured by flow cytometry on a PBMC aliquot from every donor. From its cysteine to its phenylalanine, the CDR3 spans 14 amino acids. Left in the record is the CDR3 DNA by itself, 42 bases read in frame from the first base. CDR1 and CDR2 (SGHRS, YFSETQ) derive from the germline V gene.

This sequence was found in a woman younger than 45 in good health. Sample: blood. The chain uses TRBV5-1 and TRBJ2-5; TRBD1 is possibly the D segment (6 matching bases). The J call is in doubt because the DNA end fits TRBJ2-7 better. The nucleotide sequence reads as follows: TGCGCCAGCAGCTTACAGGGCTCGTTTTACGAGCAGTACTTC. It specifies CASSLQGSFYEQYF.